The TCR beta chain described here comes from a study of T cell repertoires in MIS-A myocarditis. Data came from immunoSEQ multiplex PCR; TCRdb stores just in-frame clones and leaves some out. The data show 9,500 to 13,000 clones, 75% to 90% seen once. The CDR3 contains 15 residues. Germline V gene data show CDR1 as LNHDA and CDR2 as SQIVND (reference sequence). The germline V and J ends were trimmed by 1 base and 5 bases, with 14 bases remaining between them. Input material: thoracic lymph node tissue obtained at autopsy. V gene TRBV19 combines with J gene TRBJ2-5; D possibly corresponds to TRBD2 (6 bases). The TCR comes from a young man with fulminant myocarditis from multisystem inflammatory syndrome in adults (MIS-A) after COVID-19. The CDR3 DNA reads TGTGCCAGTAGTATAGGGGGGACTGGGGGGGAGACCCAGTACTTC. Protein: CASSIGGTGGETQYF.